Presented here are 20 T cell receptor beta chains from one specimen sequenced in a study of identical twins. A single record per CDR3 protein comes from TCRdb applying MiXCR to the 5' RACE reads. This sample has 400,000 to 550,000 distinct CDR3 sequences; 20% to 25% occur once, and the top ten carry about 2.9%. The sample also formed part of further work on T cells expressing NK-cell markers.

The sample taken for sequencing was CD4+ T cells sorted from blood. The receptors here all came from a woman aged 18 to 35 in good health.

This clonotype has a handful of counts. The CDR3 loop reads CATSEDRGREQYF. The DNA for the CDR3 is TGTGCCACCAGTGAAGACAGGGGGCGTGAGCAGTACTTC. This chain uses TRBV24-1 with TRBJ2-7; 10 positions match TRBD1. The germline V gene encodes CDR1 KGHDR and CDR2 SFDVKD. Trimming cost V 4 bases and J 7 bases; bases outside gene matches: 3. CDR3 size: 13 residues.

In this sample, this clonotype turned up a few times. The rearrangement uses TRBV7-8 and TRBJ2-7; D remains ambiguous. The CDR3 totals 13 residues. Germline V gene sequence: CDR1 SGHVS, CDR2 FQNEAQ. With 4 bases removed from V and 7 bases from J, the gap between germline ends came to 14 bases. The CDR3 reads CASSSGPHTEQYF. The DNA for the CDR3 is TGTGCCAGCAGCTCAGGCCCACACACTGAGCAGTACTTC.

The chain has TRBV5-1 and TRBJ2-7; 11 bases align to TRBD1. Germline V lookup: CDR1 SGHRS, CDR2 YFSETQ. With V trimmed by 4 bases and J by 4 bases, 4 bases remained unmatched. The CDR3 sequence is 14 residues long. The CDR3 nucleotides are TGCGCCAGCAGCCGGACAGGGGGCGAATACGAGCAGTACTTC. Translated: CASSRTGGEYEQYF. The full variable domain, with the rest looked up from reference TRBV5-1 and TRBJ2-7, is KAGVTQTPRYLIKTRGQQVTLSCSPISGHRSVSWYQQTPGQGLQFLFEYFSETQRNKGNFPGRFSGRQFSNSRSEMNVSTLELGDSALYLCASSRTGGEYEQYFGPGTRLTVT.

J is TRBJ2-1 and V is TRBV12-5, with D maybe TRBD1 (5 bases). This CDR3 has 15 amino acids. Germline CDR1 and CDR2: LGHNT and FRNRAP. The V end lost 2 bases, the J end lost 7 bases, and 15 bases lay between the germline ends. As DNA, the CDR3 is TGTGCTAGTGGTTTGACCATTGGGGCACCAAATGAGCAGTTCTTC. Protein sequence: CASGLTIGAPNEQFF.

The chain uses TRBV7-9 and TRBJ1-1; D is undetermined. This CDR3 comprises 13 residues. The germline V gene encodes CDR1 SEHNR and CDR2 FQNEAQ (reference sequence). Trimming pared 3 bases from V and 4 bases from J, leaving 9 bases between. CDR3 protein: CASSFESGTEAFF. CDR3 DNA sequence: TGTGCCAGCAGCTTTGAGTCGGGCACTGAAGCTTTCTTT.

This clonotype was found a few times. The gene calls are TRBV1 and TRBJ2-7; TRBD1, the table's D call, lacks a check against the DNA. TRBV1 is annotated as a pseudogene. This CDR3 comprises 15 residues. The CDR3 DNA reads TGCACCAGCAGCCCTGGGGACAGGGTTCACTACGAGCAGTACTTC. Translating gives CTSSPGDRVHYEQYF.

The V and J genes are TRBV5-1 and TRBJ2-2; 8 bases are shared with TRBD1. J gave up 7 bases and V 4 bases, and 9 bases lay outside the gene matches. The CDR3 sequence is 15 residues long. Per the germline V gene, CDR1 is SGHRS and CDR2 is YFSETQ. In DNA form, the CDR3 reads TGCGCCAGCAGCCCCGGGACAGGATTCGACGGGGAGCTGTTTTTT. Protein product: CASSPGTGFDGELFF.

The chain recombines TRBV30 with TRBJ1-6, with 7 bases matching TRBD1. V shed 7 bases, J shed 8 bases, and the junction held 8 bases outside the gene matches. Germline CDR1 and CDR2: GTSNPN and SVGIG (reference sequence). CDR3 size: 13 residues. This CDR3 reads CAFTQQGDSPLHF. The DNA of the CDR3 is TGTGCCTTCACCCAGCAGGGGGATTCACCCCTCCACTTT. The full variable domain, completed using reference TRBV30 and TRBJ1-6, is SQTIHQWPATLVQPVGSPLSLECTVEGTSNPNLYWYRQAAGRGLQLLFYSVGIGQISSEVPQNLSASRPQDRQFILSSKKLLLSDSGFYLCAFTQQGDSPLHFGNGTRLTVT.

This clonotype showed up just a few times. The chain carries TRBV24-1 and TRBJ2-3; weak D call: TRBD1 (6 bases). Germline V lookup: CDR1 KGHDR, CDR2 SFDVKD. This CDR3 is built from 11 residues. Trimming removed 9 bases from V and 5 bases from J, with 8 bases in between. The CDR3 nucleotides read TGTGCCACCTCGGACAGAGATACGCAGTATTTT. It codes for CATSDRDTQYF.

At least ten counts were recorded for this clonotype. The J gene is TRBJ2-2, the V gene TRBV12-3 or TRBV12-4, with D perhaps matching TRBD1 (6 bases). V was trimmed by 8 bases and J by 0 bases, leaving 10 bases between them. CDR3 length equals 14 residues. The CDR3 is CASGGGTNTGELFF. CDR3 coding DNA: TGTGCCAGCGGGGGCGGAACGAACACCGGGGAGCTGTTTTTT.

The chain combines TRBV6-5 with TRBJ2-1, with 10 bases identical to TRBD2. This CDR3 region has 16 residues. V was pared by 4 bases and J by 5 bases, with 8 bases of the junction left unmatched. The germline V gene has CDR1 MNHEY and CDR2 SVGAGI. The CDR3 bases are TGTGCCAGCAGTTCATGGGCTAGCGGGAGCCACAATGAGCAGTTCTTC. It specifies CASSSWASGSHNEQFF.

The CDR3 here is CASSLTLFEQYF. The DNA of the CDR3 is TGTGCCAGCAGCTTAACCCTATTCGAGCAGTACTTC. The chain has TRBV7-9 and TRBJ2-7; D is undetermined. Per germline, CDR1 SEHNR and CDR2 FQNEAQ (reference sequence). CDR3 length: 12 residues. Trimming pared 2 bases from V and 6 bases from J, leaving 8 bases between.

The rearrangement links TRBV7-3 to TRBJ2-1; TRBD2 aligns across 10 bases. The germline V gene encodes CDR1 SGHTA and CDR2 FQGTGA. The length of the CDR3 is 15 residues. The V gene end was trimmed by 5 bases and the J gene end by 6 bases; junction bases not matched to a gene: 7. The CDR3 loop is CASSPSGGALNEQFF. The CDR3 DNA is TGTGCCAGCAGCCCCAGCGGGGGGGCCCTCAATGAGCAGTTCTTC.

As DNA, the CDR3 is TGTGCCAGCAGCACGGGACCCGACTTCTCCTACGAGCAGTACTTC. This sequence encodes CASSTGPDFSYEQYF. This chain connects TRBV9 to TRBJ2-7; tentatively, D is TRBD1 or TRBD2 (5 bases each). V lost 4 bases, J lost 0 bases, and 14 bases lay in between. The CDR3 contains 15 residues. CDR1 SGDLS and CDR2 YYNGEE come from the germline V gene.

This clonotype showed up just a few times. The chain carries TRBV7-9 and TRBJ2-1; perhaps TRBD2 as D (5 bases). Germline V gene sequence: CDR1 SEHNR, CDR2 FQNEAQ (reference sequence). V lost 7 bases, J lost 2 bases, and 15 bases lay in between. The CDR3 is made up of 15 amino acids. The CDR3 sequence is CASNEVRETYNEQFF. The DNA for the CDR3 is TGTGCCAGCAACGAAGTGAGGGAGACCTACAATGAGCAGTTCTTC.

This chain connects TRBV7-9 to TRBJ2-6, with TRBD1 matching over 7 bases. V dropped 5 bases and J dropped 2; count of bases not matched to a gene: 3. This CDR3 has 15 amino acids. Germline V gene data show CDR1 as SEHNR and CDR2 as FQNEAQ (reference sequence). The CDR3 loop reads CASSRGTAGANVLTF. The CDR3 nucleotides are TGTGCCAGCAGCCGAGGGACAGCTGGGGCCAACGTCCTGACTTTC.

The table lists this clonotype with a few counts. The rearrangement links TRBV5-6 to TRBJ1-1, with a possible D match to TRBD1 (6 bases). The CDR3 totals 13 residues. CDR1 is SGHDT, CDR2 YYEEEE, per germline. The ends were cut back, 4 bases at V and 4 bases at J, with 11 bases in the middle. In nucleotides, the CDR3 is TGTGCCAGCAGCGGTGACAGGACCACTGAAGCTTTCTTT. It codes for CASSGDRTTEAFF.

This rearrangement joins TRBV6-1 to TRBJ2-6; a weak D match, TRBD2 (5 bases). The CDR3 runs 16 residues. V gave up 6 bases and J gave up 3 bases, with 15 bases separating them. The germline V gene has CDR1 MNHNS and CDR2 SASEGT. Written as DNA, the CDR3 is TGTGCCAGCAGCCCCGTAAGGACTCGTGGGGCCAACGTCCTGACTTTC. This translates into CASSPVRTRGANVLTF.

This chain joins TRBV29-1 and TRBJ1-5; a weak D match, TRBD1 (5 bases). The CDR3 is 13 residues long. The germline V and J ends were trimmed by 7 bases and 4 bases, with 14 bases remaining between them. Looked up from germline, CDR1 is SQVTM and CDR2 is ANQGSEA. CDR3 amino acids: CSAKTATNQPQHF. The CDR3 nucleotides read TGCAGCGCAAAGACAGCCACTAATCAGCCCCAGCATTTT.

The chain combines TRBV14 with TRBJ1-1; no clear D. There are 15 residues in the CDR3. Between the trimmed V and J ends, which lost 1 base and 1 base, there was a span of 10 bases. CDR1 and CDR2 (germline): SGHDN, FVKESK. Written as DNA, the CDR3 is TGTGCCAGCAGCCAAGGAGGCGGCTGGAACACTGAAGCTTTCTTT. Translating it yields CASSQGGGWNTEAFF.